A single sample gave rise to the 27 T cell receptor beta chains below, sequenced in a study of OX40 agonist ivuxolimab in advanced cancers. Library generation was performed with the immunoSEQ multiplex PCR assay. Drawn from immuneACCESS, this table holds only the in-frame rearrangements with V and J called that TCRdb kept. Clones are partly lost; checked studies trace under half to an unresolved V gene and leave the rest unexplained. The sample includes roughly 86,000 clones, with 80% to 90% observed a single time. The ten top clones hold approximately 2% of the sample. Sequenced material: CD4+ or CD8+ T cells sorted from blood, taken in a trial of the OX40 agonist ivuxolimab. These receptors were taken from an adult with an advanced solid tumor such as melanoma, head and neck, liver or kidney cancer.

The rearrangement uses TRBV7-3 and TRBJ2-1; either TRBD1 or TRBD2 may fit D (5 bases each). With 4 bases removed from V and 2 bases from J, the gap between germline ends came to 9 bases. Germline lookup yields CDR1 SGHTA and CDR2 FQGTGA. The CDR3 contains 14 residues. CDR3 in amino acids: CASSSPGPYNEQFF. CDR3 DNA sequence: TGTGCCAGCAGCTCCCCGGGACCCTACAATGAGCAGTTCTTC. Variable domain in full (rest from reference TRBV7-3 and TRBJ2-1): GAGVSQTPSNKVTEKGKYVELRCDPISGHTALYWYRQSLGQGPEFLIYFQGTGAADDSGLPNDRFFAVRPEGSVSTLKIQRTERGDSAVYLCASSSPGPYNEQFFGPGTRLTVL.

The CDR3 sequence is CASSQEQGAGNTIYF. As DNA, the CDR3 is TGCGCCAGCAGCCAAGAACAGGGGGCGGGAAACACCATATATTTT. This sequence joins TRBV4-3 and TRBJ1-3, with 9 bases identical to TRBD1. V was pared by 0 bases and J by 4 bases, with 1 base of the junction left unmatched. The germline gives CDR1 LGHNA, CDR2 YSLEER. The CDR3 is made up of 15 amino acids.

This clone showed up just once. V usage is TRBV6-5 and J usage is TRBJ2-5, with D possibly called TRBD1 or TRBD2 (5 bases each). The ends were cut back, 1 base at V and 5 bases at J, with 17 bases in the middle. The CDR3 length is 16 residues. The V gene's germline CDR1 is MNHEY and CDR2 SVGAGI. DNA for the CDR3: TGTGCCAGCAGTTACTATGGGACCCAACAATGGGAGACCCAGTACTTC. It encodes CASSYYGTQQWETQYF.

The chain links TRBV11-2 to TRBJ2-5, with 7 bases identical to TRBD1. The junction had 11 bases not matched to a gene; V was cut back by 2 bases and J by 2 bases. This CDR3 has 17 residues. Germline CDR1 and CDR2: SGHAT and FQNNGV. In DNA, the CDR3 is TGTGCCAGCAGCTTACAGACACCGGACAGGACGCAAGAGACCCAGTACTTC. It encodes CASSLQTPDRTQETQYF. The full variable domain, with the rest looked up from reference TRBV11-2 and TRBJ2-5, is EAGVAQSPRYKIIEKRQSVAFWCNPISGHATLYWYQQILGQGPKLLIQFQNNGVVDDSQLPKDRFSAERLKGVDSTLKIQPAKLEDSAVYLCASSLQTPDRTQETQYFGPGTRLLVL.

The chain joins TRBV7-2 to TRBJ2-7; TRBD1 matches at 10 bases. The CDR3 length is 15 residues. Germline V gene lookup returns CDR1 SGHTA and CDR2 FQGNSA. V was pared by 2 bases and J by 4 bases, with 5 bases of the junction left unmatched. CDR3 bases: TGTGCCAGCAGCTTACAAGGACAGGGGGTATACGAGCAGTACTTC. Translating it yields CASSLQGQGVYEQYF.

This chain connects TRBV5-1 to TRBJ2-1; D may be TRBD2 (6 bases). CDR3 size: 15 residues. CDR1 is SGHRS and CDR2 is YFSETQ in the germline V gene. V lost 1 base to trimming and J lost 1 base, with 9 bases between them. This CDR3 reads CASSLYSGSYNEQFF. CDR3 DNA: TGCGCCAGCAGCTTGTATAGCGGATCCTACAATGAGCAGTTCTTC.

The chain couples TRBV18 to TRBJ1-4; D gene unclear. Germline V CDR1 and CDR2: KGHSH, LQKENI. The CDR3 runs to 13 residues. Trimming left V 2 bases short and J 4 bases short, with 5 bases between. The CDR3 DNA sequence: TGTGCCAGCTCACCAGGGTTTAATGAAAAACTGTTTTTT. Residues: CASSPGFNEKLFF.

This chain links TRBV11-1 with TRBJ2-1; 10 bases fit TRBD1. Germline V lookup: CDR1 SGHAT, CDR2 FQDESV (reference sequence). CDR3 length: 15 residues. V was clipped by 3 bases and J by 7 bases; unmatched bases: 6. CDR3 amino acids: CASSFSDRGYNEQFF. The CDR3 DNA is TGTGCCAGCAGCTTTTCGGACAGGGGGTATAATGAGCAGTTCTTC.

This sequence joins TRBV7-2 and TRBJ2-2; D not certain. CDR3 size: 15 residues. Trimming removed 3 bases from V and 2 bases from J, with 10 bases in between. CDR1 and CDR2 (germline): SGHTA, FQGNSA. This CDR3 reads CASSFSSANTGELFF. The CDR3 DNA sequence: TGTGCCAGCAGCTTCTCGTCGGCAAACACCGGGGAGCTGTTTTTT.

The CDR3 loop reads CASSYAGSSYEQYF. CDR3 coding DNA: TGTGCCAGCAGTTACGCAGGGTCCTCCTACGAGCAGTACTTC. The genes are TRBV6-5 and TRBJ2-7, with D possibly matching TRBD1 (5 bases). The CDR3 contains 14 residues. Trimming left V 2 bases short and J 0 bases short, with 8 bases between. Germline loops: CDR1 MNHEY, CDR2 SVGAGI.

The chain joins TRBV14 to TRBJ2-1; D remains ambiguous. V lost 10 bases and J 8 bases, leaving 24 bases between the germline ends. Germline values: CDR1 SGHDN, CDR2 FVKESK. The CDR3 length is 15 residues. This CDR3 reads CATSNTPGIIYEQFF. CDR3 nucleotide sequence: TGTGCCACCTCCAATACGCCGGGTATCATCTATGAGCAGTTCTTC.

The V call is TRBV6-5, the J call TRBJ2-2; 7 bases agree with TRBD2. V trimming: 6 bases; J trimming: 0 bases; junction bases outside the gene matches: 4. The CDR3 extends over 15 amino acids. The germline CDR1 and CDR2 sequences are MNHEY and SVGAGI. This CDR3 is CASRAGRTNTGELFF. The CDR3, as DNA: TGTGCCAGCAGAGCGGGACGTACGAACACCGGGGAGCTGTTTTTT.

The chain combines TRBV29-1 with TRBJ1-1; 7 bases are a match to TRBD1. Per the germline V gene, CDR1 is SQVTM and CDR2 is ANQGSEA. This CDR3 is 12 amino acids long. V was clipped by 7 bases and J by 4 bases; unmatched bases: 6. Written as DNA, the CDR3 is TGCAGCGGGACAGAGGGGGCCACTGAAGCTTTCTTT. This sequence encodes CSGTEGATEAFF. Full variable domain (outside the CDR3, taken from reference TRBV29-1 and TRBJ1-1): SAVISQKPSRDICQRGTSLTIQCQVDSQVTMMFWYRQQPGQSLTLIATANQGSEATYESGFVIDKFPISRPNLTFSTLTVSNMSPEDSSIYLCSGTEGATEAFFGQGTRLTVV.

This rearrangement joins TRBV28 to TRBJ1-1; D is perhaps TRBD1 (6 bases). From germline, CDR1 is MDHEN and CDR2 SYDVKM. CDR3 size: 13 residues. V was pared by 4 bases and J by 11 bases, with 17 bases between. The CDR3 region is CASSSYRESRAFF. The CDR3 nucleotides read TGTGCCAGCAGTTCTTACAGGGAATCTAGGGCTTTCTTT.

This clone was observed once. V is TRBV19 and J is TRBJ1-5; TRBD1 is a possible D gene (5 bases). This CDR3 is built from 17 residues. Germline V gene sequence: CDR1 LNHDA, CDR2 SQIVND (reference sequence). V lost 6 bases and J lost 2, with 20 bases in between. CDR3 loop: CASSVTRTTDGNQPQHF. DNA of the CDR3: TGTGCCAGTAGCGTAACCCGTACGACAGACGGCAATCAGCCCCAGCATTTT. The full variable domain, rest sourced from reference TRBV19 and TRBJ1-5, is DGGITQSPKYLFRKEGQNVTLSCEQNLNHDAMYWYRQDPGQGLRLIYYSQIVNDFQKGDIAEGYSVSREKKESFPLTVTSAQKNPTAFYLCASSVTRTTDGNQPQHFGDGTRLSIL.

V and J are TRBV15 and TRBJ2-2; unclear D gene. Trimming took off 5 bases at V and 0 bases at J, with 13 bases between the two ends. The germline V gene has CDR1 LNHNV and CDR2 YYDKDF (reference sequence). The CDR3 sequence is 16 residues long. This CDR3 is CATSPRVRTNTGELFF. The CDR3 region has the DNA TGTGCCACCAGCCCCCGAGTCAGGACGAACACCGGGGAGCTGTTTTTT.

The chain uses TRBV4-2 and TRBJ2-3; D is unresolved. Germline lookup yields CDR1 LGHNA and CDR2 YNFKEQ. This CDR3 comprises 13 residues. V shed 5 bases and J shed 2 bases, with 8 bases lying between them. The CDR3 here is CASSVEHTDTQYF. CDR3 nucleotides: TGTGCCAGCAGCGTTGAACACACAGATACGCAGTATTTT.

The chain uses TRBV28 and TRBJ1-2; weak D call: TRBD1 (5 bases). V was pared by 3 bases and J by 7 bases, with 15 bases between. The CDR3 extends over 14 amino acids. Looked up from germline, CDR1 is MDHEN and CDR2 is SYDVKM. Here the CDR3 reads CASSFRLRGIGYTF. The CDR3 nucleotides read TGTGCCAGCAGTTTTCGGCTGCGGGGGATTGGCTACACCTTC.

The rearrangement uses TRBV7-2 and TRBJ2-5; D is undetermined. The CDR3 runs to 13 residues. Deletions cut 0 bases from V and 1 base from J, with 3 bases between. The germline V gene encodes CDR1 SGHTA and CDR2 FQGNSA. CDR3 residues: CASSLARQETQYF. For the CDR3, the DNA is TGTGCCAGCAGCTTAGCCCGCCAAGAGACCCAGTACTTC.

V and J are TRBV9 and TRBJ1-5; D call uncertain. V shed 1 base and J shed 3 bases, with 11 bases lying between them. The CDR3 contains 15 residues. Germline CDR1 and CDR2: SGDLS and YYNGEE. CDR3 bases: TGTGCCAGCAGCGTATCCTCAGGCTTCAATCAGCCCCAGCATTTT. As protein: CASSVSSGFNQPQHF.

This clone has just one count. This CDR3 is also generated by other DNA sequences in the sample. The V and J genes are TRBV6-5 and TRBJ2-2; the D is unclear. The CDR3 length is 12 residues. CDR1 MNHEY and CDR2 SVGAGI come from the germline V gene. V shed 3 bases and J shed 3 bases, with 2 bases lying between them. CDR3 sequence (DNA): TGTGCCAGCAGTTATGACACCGGGGAGCTGTTTTTT. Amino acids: CASSYDTGELFF.

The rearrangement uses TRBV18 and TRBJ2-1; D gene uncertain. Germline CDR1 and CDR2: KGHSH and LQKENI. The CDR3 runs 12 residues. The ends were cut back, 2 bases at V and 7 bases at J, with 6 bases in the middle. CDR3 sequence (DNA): TGTGCCAGCTCACCAACGAAGAATGAGCAGTTCTTC. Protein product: CASSPTKNEQFF.

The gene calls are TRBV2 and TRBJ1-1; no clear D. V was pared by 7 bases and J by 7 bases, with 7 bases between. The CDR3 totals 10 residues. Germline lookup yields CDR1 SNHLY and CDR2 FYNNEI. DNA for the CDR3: TGTGCCAGCAAGAAAGTTGAAGCTTTCTTT. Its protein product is CASKKVEAFF.

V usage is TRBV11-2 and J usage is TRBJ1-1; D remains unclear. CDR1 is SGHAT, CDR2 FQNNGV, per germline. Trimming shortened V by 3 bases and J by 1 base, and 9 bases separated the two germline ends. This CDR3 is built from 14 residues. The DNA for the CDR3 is TGTGCCAGCAGCTTGGGATCAGAGAACACTGAAGCTTTCTTT. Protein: CASSLGSENTEAFF.

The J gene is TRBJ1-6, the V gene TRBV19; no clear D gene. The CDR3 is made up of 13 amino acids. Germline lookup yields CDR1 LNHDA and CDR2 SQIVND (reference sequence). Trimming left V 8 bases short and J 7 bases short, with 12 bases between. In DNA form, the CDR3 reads TGTGCCAGTGACGATTTAGGGAATTCACCCCTCCACTTT. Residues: CASDDLGNSPLHF.

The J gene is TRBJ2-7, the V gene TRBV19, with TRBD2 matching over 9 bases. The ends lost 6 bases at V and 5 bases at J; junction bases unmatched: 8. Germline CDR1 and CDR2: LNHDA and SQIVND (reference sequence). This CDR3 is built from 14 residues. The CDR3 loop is CASSLIAGVHEQYF. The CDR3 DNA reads TGTGCCAGTAGCCTGATAGCGGGGGTGCACGAGCAGTACTTC. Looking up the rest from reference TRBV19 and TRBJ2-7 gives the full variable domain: DGGITQSPKYLFRKEGQNVTLSCEQNLNHDAMYWYRQDPGQGLRLIYYSQIVNDFQKGDIAEGYSVSREKKESFPLTVTSAQKNPTAFYLCASSLIAGVHEQYFGPGTRLTVT.

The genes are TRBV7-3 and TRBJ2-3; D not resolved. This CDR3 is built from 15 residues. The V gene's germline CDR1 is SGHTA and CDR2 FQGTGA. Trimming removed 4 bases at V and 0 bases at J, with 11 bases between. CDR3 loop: CASSSRVGSTDTQYF. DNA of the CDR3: TGTGCCAGCAGCTCCAGAGTCGGAAGCACAGATACGCAGTATTTT.